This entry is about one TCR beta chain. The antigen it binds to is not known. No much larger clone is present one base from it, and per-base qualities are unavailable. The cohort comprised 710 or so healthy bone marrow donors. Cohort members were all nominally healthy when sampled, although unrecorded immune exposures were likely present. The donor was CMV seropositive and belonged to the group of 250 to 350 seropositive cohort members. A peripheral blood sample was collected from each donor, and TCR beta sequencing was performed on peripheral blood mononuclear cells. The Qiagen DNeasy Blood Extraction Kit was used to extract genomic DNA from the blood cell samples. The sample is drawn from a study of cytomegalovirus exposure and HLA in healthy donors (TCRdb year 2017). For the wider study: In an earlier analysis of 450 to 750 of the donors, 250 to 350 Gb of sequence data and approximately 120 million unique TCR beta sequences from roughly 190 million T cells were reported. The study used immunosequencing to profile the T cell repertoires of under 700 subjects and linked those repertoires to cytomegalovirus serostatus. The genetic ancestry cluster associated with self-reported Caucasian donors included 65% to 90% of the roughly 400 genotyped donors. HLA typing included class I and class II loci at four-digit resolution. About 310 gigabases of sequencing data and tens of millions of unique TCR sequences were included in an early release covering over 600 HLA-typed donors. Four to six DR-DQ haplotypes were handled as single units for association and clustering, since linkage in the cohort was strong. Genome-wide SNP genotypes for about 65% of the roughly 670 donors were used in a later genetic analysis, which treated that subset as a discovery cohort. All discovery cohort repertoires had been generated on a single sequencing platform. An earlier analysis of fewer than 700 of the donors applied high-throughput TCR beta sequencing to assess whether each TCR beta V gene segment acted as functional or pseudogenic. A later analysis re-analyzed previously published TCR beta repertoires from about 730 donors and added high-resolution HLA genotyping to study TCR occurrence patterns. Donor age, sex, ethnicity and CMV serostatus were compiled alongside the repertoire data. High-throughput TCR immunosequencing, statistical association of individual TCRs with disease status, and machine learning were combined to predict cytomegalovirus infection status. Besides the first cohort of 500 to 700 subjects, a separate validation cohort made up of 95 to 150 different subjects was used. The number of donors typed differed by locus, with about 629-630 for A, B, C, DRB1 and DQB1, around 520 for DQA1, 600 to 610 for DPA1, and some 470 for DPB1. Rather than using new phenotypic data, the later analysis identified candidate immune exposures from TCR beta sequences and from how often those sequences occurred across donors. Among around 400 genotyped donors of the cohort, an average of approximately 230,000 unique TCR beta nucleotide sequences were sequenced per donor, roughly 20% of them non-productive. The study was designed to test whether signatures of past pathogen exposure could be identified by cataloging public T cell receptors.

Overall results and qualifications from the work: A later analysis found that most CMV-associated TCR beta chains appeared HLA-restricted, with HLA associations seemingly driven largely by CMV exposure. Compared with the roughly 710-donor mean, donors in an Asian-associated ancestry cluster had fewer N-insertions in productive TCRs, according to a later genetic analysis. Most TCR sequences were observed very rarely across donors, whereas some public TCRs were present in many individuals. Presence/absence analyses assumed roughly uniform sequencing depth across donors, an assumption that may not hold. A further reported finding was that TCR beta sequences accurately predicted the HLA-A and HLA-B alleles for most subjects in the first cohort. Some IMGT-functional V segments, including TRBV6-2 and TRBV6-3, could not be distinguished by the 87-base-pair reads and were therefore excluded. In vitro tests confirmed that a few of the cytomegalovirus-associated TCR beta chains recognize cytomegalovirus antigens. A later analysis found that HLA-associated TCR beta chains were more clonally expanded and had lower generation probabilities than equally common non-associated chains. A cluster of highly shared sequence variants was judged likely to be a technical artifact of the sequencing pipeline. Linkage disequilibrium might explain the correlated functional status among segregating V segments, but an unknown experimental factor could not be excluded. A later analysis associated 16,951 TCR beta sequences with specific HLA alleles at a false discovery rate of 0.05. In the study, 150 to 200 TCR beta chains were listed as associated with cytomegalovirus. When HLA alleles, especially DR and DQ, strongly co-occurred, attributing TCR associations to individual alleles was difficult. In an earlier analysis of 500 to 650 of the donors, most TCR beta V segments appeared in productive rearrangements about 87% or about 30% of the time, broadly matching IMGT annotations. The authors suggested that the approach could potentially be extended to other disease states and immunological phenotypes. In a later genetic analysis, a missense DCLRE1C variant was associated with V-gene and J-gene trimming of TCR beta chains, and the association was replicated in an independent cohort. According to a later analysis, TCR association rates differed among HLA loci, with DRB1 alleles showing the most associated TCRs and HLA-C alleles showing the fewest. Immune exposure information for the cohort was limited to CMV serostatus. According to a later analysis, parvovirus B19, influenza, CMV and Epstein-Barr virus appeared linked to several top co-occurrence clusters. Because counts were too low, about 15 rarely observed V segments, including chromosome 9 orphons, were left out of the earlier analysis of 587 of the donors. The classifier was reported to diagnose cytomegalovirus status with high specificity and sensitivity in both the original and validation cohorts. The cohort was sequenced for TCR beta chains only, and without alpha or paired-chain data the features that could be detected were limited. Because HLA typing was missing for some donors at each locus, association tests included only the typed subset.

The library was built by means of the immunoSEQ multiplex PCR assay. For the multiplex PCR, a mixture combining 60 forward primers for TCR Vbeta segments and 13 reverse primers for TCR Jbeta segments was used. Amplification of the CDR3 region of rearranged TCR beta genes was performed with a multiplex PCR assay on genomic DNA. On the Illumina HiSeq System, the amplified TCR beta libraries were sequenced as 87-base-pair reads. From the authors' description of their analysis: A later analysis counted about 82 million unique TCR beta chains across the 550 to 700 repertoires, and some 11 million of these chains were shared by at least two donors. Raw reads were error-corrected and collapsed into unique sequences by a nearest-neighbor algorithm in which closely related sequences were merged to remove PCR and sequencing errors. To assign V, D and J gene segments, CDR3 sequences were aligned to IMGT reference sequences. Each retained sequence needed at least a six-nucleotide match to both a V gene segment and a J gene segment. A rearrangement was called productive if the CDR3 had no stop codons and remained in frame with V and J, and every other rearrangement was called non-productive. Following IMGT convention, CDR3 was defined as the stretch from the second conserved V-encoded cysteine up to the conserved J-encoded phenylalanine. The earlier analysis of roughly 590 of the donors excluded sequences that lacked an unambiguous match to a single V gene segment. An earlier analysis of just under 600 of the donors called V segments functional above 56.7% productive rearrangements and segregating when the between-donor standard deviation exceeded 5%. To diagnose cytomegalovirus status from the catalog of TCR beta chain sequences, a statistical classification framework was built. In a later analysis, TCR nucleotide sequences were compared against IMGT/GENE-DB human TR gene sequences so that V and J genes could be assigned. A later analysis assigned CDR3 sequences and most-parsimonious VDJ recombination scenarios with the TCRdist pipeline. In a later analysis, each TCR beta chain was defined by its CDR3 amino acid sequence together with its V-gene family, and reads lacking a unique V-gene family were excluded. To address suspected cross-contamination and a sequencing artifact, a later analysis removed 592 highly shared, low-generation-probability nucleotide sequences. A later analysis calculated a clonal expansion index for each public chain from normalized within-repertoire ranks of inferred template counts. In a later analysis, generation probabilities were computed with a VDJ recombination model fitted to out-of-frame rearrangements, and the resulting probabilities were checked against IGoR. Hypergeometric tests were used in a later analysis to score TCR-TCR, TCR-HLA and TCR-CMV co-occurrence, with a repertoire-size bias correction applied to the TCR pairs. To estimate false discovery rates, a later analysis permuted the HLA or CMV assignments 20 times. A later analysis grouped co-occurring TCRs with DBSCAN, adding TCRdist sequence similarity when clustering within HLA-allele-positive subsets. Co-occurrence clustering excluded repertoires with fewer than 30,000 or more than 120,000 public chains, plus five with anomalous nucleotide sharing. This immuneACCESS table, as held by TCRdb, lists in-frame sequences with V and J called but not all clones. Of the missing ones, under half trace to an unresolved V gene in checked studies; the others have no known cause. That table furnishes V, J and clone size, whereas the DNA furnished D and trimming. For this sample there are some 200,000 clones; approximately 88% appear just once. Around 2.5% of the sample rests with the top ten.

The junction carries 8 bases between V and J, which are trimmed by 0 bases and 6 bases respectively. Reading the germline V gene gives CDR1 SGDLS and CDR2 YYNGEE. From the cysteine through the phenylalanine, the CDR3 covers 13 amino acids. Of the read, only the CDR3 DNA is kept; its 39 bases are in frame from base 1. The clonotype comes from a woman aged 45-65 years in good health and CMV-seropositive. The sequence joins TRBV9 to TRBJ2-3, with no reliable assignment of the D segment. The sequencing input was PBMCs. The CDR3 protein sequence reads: CASSVAPADTQYF. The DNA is TGTGCCAGCAGCGTAGCCCCCGCGGATACGCAGTATTTT.